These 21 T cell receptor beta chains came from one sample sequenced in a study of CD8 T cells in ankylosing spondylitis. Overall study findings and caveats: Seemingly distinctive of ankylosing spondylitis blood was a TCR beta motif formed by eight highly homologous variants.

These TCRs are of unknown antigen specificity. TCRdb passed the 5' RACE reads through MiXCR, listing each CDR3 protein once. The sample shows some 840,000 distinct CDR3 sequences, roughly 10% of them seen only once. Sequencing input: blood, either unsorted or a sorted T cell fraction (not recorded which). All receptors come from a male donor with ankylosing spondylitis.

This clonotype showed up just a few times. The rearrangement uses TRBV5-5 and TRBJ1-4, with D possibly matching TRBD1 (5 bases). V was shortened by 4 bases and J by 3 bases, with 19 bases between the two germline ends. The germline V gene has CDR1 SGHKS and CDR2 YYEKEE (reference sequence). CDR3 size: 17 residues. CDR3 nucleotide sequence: TGTGCCAGCAGCCTTATGGGGGATGCCTGGGCTAATGAAAAACTGTTTTTT. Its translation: CASSLMGDAWANEKLFF.

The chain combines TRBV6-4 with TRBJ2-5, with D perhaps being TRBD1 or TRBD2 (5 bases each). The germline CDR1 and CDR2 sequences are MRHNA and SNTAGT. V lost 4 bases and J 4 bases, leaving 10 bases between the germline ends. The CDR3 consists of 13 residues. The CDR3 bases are TGTGCCAGCAGTGTCACAGGAGGAGAGACCCAGTACTTC. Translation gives CASSVTGGETQYF.

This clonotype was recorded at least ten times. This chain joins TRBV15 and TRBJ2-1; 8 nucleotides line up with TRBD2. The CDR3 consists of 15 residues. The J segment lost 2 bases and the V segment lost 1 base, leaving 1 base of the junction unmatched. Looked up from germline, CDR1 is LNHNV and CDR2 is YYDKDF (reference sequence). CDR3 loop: CATSRALAAYNEQFF. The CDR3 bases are TGTGCCACCAGCAGAGCACTAGCGGCCTACAATGAGCAGTTCTTC.

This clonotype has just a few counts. Here the CDR3 DNA reads TGTGCCAGCAGCTTACCGGGCCTTGGGGAAAAACTGTTTTTT. Translated, it gives CASSLPGLGEKLFF. The chain recombines TRBV11-2 with TRBJ1-4; D gene unclear. CDR1 is SGHAT, CDR2 FQNNGV, per germline. The CDR3 runs 14 residues. The V end lost 2 bases, the J end lost 8 bases, and 12 bases lay between the germline ends.

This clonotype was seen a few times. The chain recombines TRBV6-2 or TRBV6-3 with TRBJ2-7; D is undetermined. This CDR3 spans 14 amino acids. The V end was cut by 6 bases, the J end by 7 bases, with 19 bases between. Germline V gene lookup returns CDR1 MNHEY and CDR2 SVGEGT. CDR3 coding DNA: TGTGCCAGCAGCGAAGCCGGGCCTGCTAAAGAGCAGTACTTC. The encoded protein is CASSEAGPAKEQYF.

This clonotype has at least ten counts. The DNA of the CDR3 is TGTGCCAGCAGCGTAGCCGCAGGGAAGGGCTATGGCTACACCTTC. Residues: CASSVAAGKGYGYTF. J is TRBJ1-2 and V is TRBV9; the D gene is possibly TRBD1 (5 bases). CDR3 length: 15 amino acids. V lost 0 bases to trimming and J lost 4 bases, with 13 bases between them. Germline V CDR1 and CDR2: SGDLS, YYNGEE. The complete variable domain, with remaining parts taken from reference TRBV9 and TRBJ1-2, reads DSGVTQTPKHLITATGQRVTLRCSPRSGDLSVYWYQQSLDQGLQFLIQYYNGEERAKGNILERFSAQQFPDLHSELNLSSLELGDSALYFCASSVAAGKGYGYTFGSGTRLTVV.

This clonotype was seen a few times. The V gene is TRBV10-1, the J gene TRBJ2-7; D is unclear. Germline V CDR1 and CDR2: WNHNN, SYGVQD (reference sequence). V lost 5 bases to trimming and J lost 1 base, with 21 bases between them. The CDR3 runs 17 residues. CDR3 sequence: CASSPESLEPLSYEQYF. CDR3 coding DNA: TGCGCCAGCAGTCCTGAAAGCCTGGAACCGTTATCCTACGAGCAGTACTTC.

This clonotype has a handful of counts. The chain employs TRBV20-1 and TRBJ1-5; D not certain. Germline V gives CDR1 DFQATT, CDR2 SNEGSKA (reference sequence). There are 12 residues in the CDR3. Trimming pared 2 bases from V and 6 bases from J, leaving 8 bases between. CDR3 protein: CSARRAIQPQHF. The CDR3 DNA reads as TGCAGTGCTAGAAGGGCCATTCAGCCCCAGCATTTT.

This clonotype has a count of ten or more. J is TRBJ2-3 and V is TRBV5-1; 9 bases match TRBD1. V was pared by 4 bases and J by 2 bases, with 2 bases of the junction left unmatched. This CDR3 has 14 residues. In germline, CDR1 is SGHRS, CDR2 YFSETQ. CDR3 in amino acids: CASSLQGATDTQYF. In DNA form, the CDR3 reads TGCGCCAGCAGCCTACAGGGGGCCACAGATACGCAGTATTTT.

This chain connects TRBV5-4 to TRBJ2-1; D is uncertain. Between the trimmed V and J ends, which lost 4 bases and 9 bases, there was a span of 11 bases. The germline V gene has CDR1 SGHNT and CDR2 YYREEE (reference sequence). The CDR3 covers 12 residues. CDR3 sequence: CASSGEAGEQFF. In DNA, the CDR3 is TGTGCCAGCAGCGGAGAGGCAGGTGAGCAGTTCTTC.

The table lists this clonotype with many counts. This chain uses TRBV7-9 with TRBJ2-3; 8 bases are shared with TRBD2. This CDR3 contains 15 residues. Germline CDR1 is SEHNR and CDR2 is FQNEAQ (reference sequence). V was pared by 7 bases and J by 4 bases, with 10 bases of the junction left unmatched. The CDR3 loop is CASTTLGRGADTQYF. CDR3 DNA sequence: TGTGCCAGCACCACCTTAGGGCGGGGGGCAGATACGCAGTATTTT.

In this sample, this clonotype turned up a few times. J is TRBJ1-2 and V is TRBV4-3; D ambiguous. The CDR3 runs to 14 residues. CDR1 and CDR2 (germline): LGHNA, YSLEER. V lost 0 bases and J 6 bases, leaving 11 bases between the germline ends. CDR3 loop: CASSQEDRGNGYTF. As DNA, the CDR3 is TGCGCCAGCAGCCAAGAGGACCGAGGGAATGGCTACACCTTC.

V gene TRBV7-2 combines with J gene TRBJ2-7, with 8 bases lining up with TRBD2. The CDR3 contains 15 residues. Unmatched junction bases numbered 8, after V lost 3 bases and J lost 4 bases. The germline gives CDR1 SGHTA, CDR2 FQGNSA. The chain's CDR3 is CASSFTAGEGYEQYF. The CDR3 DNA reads TGTGCCAGCAGCTTTACAGCGGGAGAGGGTTACGAGCAGTACTTC.

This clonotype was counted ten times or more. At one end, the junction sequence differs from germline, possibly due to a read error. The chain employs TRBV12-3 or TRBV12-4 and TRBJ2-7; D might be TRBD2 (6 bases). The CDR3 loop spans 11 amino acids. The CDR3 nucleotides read TGTGCCAGCAGTTATCGGGGGAAAGTGGCGTTC. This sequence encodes CASSYRGKVAF.

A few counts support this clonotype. The CDR3 loop is CASREGDGANVLTF. The CDR3 DNA reads TGCGCCAGCCGGGAGGGTGATGGGGCCAACGTCCTGACTTTC. V and J are TRBV5-1 and TRBJ2-6; the match to TRBD2 covers 8 bases. The V segment lost 7 bases and the J segment 3 bases; nucleotides outside the gene matches: 3. The CDR3 contains 14 residues. Per germline, CDR1 SGHRS and CDR2 YFSETQ.

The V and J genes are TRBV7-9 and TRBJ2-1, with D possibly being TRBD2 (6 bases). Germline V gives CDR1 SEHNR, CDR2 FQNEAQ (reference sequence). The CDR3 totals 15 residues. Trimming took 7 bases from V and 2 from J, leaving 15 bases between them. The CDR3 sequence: CASTPGDSPYNEQFF. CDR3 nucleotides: TGTGCCAGCACCCCGGGAGACTCACCCTACAATGAGCAGTTCTTC.

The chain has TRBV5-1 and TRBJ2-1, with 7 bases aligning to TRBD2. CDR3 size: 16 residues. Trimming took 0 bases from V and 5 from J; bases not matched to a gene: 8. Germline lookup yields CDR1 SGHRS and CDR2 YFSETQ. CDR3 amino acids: CASSLVGGGVDNEQFF. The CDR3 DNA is TGCGCCAGCAGCTTGGTTGGGGGGGGAGTTGACAATGAGCAGTTCTTC.

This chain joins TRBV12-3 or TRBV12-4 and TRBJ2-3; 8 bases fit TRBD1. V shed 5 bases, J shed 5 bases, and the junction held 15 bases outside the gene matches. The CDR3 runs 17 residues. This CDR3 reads CASSPSPGQALGDTQYF. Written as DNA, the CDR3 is TGTGCCAGCAGTCCCTCCCCGGGACAGGCCCTGGGAGATACGCAGTATTTT.

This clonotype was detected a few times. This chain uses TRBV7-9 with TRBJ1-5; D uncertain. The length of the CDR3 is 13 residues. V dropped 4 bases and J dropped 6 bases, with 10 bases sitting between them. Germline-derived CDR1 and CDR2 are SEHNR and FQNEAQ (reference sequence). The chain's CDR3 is CASSSDWGQPQHF. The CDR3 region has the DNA TGTGCCAGCAGCTCAGATTGGGGTCAGCCCCAGCATTTT.

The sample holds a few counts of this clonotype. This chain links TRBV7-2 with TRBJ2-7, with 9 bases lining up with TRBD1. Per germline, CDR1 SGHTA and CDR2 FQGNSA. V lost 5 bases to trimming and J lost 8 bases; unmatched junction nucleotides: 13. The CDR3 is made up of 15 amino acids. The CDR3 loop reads CASSAQTGGGSKQYF. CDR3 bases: TGTGCCAGCAGCGCCCAGACAGGGGGGGGATCTAAGCAGTACTTC.

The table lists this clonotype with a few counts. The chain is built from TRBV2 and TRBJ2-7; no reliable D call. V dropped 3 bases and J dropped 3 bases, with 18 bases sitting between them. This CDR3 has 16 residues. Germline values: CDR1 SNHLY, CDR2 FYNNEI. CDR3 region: CASSENLDPFVYEQYF. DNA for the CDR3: TGTGCCAGCAGTGAGAACCTGGACCCCTTCGTCTACGAGCAGTACTTC. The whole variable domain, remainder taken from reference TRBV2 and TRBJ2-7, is EPEVTQTPSHQVTQMGQEVILRCVPISNHLYFYWYRQILGQKVEFLVSFYNNEISEKSEIFDDQFSVERPDGSNFTLKIRSTKLEDSAMYFCASSENLDPFVYEQYFGPGTRLTVT.